This TCR beta chain comes out of a study of blood T cells in healthy people across ages. The CDR3 runs to 17 residues. Germline CDR1 and CDR2: LGHNA and YNFKEQ. With V trimmed by 4 bases and J by 2 bases, 5 bases remained unmatched. Then a second PCR, running roughly 7 to 11 cycles, was carried out with a sample-barcoded 5' primer and a J-beta primer mix. TCRdb independently ran MiXCR on the 5' RACE reads; one entry per CDR3 protein. The table has more than 700,000 distinct CDR3 sequences, about 45% seen once; the top ten hold roughly 18%. Sequenced sample: blood. The chain has TRBV4-2 and TRBJ2-3; 14 bases fit TRBD2. The TCR comes from a man aged 80 or over in good health. The CDR3, as DNA: TGTGCCAGCAGCCCTGGACTAGCGGGAGGCCCCACAGATACGCAGTATTTT. Protein sequence: CASSPGLAGGPTDTQYF.